This T cell receptor beta chain is drawn from a study of blood T cell repertoires in COVID-19. Across the whole study: Sample material is recorded as cDNA or gDNA derived from T cells, B-cell-depleted T cells, or PBMCs.

Only in-frame clones appear in the TCRdb table, and some are missing; sequencing was by immunoSEQ multiplex PCR. The table lists around 160,000 clones, 65% to 85% of them singletons. The germline V and J ends were trimmed by 5 bases and 4 bases, with 13 bases remaining between them. The CDR3 length is 15 residues. Germline-derived CDR1 and CDR2 are KGHDR and SFDVKD. The V call is TRBV24-1, the J call TRBJ2-2, with D tentatively TRBD1 (6 bases). The TCR comes from a woman in her sixties or seventies who had recovered from COVID-19. Sequences were obtained from PBMCs or T cells enriched from blood (not recorded which). CDR3 coding DNA: TGTGCCACCAGTGTGGGGGCGCTTAGCACCGGGGAGCTGTTTTTT. It yields the protein CATSVGALSTGELFF.